The rows below give T cell receptor beta chains drawn from one sample of a study of tumor-infiltrating lymphocytes in primary liver carcinoma. TCRdb re-analysed the multiplex PCR reads in MiXCR, keeping a single row per CDR3 protein. The sample holds roughly 100,000 distinct CDR3 sequences, roughly 80% seen once. The sequenced sample was liver tumor tissue from sampling region 3. These receptors all come from a man aged 35 to 55 with primary liver carcinoma and hepatitis B virus infection. CDR3s leave out the opening cysteine and the closing phenylalanine or tryptophan.

V gene	J gene	CDR3 protein
TRBV11-1	TRBJ2-1	ASTRLVGGVQF
TRBV6-1	TRBJ2-7	ASSEDSGRFIRGQY
TRBV30	TRBJ2-5	ALNTGRAETQY
TRBV29-1	TRBJ2-7	SAMTSGTSTPYEPY
TRBV12-3/TRBV12-4	TRBJ2-6	ASSRTRLVPGRASGANVLN
TRBV4-2	TRBJ2-3	AIGRRTGGTDTQY
TRBV14	TRBJ2-1	ASSAVAGWVNNGQL
TRBV6-1	TRBJ2-5	ASSEAVGGQETQY
TRBV6-2/TRBV6-3	TRBJ2-1	DSSSPASGSVERGEQF
TRBV5-6	TRBJ2-6	ASSRFSSGASILT
TRBV28	TRBJ2-7	ASSLDKGRFHEQH
TRBV6-5	TRBJ2-3	ASRTPGPCTQY
TRBV6-6	TRBJ2-1	ASSYSVGQGIHNEQF
TRBV29-1	TRBJ1-5	SAEGGVNQPQH
TRBV28	TRBJ2-7	AISRGGSSYEHY
TRBV29-1	TRBJ1-1	SVEGQGVPEAF
TRBV7-9	TRBJ2-7	ASNTTGPPYEQH
TRBV7-9	TRBJ2-7	ASTSRDEQY
TRBV4-3	TRBJ2-3	ANSQDLPSGTSGRADTQY
TRBV6-5	TRBJ2-5	SSSNTELRY
TRBV29-1	TRBJ1-5	SLVGHINQPQH
TRBV5-1	TRBJ2-1	ASSLGGDNVQL
TRBV6-2/TRBV6-3	TRBJ2-3	ASSYTLAGGPEY
TRBV29-1	TRBJ2-2	SVEGTRDTGELL
TRBV12-3/TRBV12-4	TRBJ2-3	TGSFTGGGDTQY
TRBV5-6	TRBJ2-2	ASSLRTVSTGKLF
TRBV14	TRBJ1-1	ASSRGQDRMITEAF
TRBV25-1	TRBJ2-1	ASSELKRERGNEQF
TRBV5-6	TRBJ1-6	ASFGRSSYYSSHLH
TRBV6-1	TRBJ1-5	ASSRAGDLSIQPQH
TRBV10-3	TRBJ2-1	AIRTGRGAYNEQF
TRBV5-1	TRBJ1-1	ASRSDMNTEAF
TRBV29-1	TRBJ2-7	SGAQGDPYEQY
TRBV4-2	TRBJ2-3	ASSLRGRSTDTQY
TRBV4-3	TRBJ2-5	ANSQYLAEEETQY
TRBV5-4	TRBJ2-4	ASSPTSSNKNIQY
TRBV12-3/TRBV12-4	TRBJ1-2	TSSWTRGYDGYT
TRBV5-1	TRBJ2-5	ASIWDQETQY
TRBV12-3/TRBV12-4	TRBJ2-1	ASSTRLAGRGEQF
TRBV4-1	TRBJ2-7	ASSQTSGSSYVQY
TRBV11-2	TRBJ2-7	ASSSRWIGENGQY
TRBV14	TRBJ2-6	ASSQCAAGANVLT
TRBV11-2	TRBJ1-4	ASSFEQEGGKLF
TRBV4-2	TRBJ2-7	ASSQDRKKHY
TRBV7-2	TRBJ1-2	VSSPGSPYGYT
TRBV4-3	TRBJ1-6	TSNFWDRGRNSPLH
TRBV30	TRBJ2-4	AVESSVAKNIQY